Shown below are 27 T cell receptor beta chains from a single sample sequenced in a study of tissue T cells after allogeneic stem cell transplantation. Only in-frame clones appear in the TCRdb table, and some are missing; sequencing was by immunoSEQ multiplex PCR. The sample shows some 25,000 clones, around 70% of them seen only once. The sample in question was tissue from the ileum, obtained at autopsy. The source is a female donor older than 55 with lung cancer.

In this sample, this clone turned up once. The chain carries TRBV4-1 and TRBJ2-2, with 8 bases aligning to TRBD2. Per germline, CDR1 MGHRA and CDR2 YSYEKL. V shed 0 bases and J 7 bases; nucleotides not matched to a gene: 7. The CDR3 sequence is 16 residues long. The CDR3 coding sequence is TGCGCCAGCAGCCAAGATCACGGGAGGGCCTTCGGGGAGCTGTTTTTT. Translated: CASSQDHGRAFGELFF.

This sequence joins TRBV7-6 and TRBJ1-5, with 8 bases that match TRBD1. Trimming cost V 4 bases and J 4 bases; bases outside gene matches: 15. Germline V lookup: CDR1 SGHVS, CDR2 FNYEAQ. The CDR3 loop spans 18 amino acids. The CDR3 spells CASSSGRTGQNLNQPQHF. In nucleotides, the CDR3 is TGTGCCAGCAGCTCCGGCCGGACAGGGCAAAACTTAAATCAGCCCCAGCATTTT.

This clone appeared once. This chain links TRBV18 with TRBJ2-2; 8 nucleotides line up with TRBD1. Looked up from germline, CDR1 is KGHSH and CDR2 is LQKENI. Germline trimming cut 5 bases from V and 6 bases from J; bases unmatched to any gene: 5. The CDR3 sequence is 14 residues long. Written as DNA, the CDR3 is TGTGCCAGCTCAATGGACAGGGCGGCCGGGGAGCTGTTTTTT. It specifies CASSMDRAAGELFF.

The rearrangement uses TRBV19 and TRBJ2-1; D unresolved. Germline V gene lookup returns CDR1 LNHDA and CDR2 SQIVND (reference sequence). Trimming cost V 5 bases and J 0 bases, with 5 bases left between them. The CDR3 spans 13 residues. CDR3 protein: CASSPSSYNEQFF. For the CDR3, the DNA is TGTGCCAGTAGTCCCAGCTCCTACAATGAGCAGTTCTTC.

This clone was detected only once. The chain links TRBV12-3 or TRBV12-4 to TRBJ2-1, with D perhaps TRBD1 (5 bases). The CDR3 sequence is 13 residues long. Between the trimmed V and J ends, which lost 6 bases and 8 bases, there was a span of 14 bases. The CDR3 DNA reads TGTGCCAGCAGCCCCTTAAGGGGCTATGAGCAGTTCTTC. Translating gives CASSPLRGYEQFF.

This clone was counted only a few times. The V and J genes are TRBV14 and TRBJ2-6, with unresolved D. The CDR3 totals 15 residues. Germline CDR1 and CDR2: SGHDN and FVKESK. The V gene lost 3 bases and the J gene lost 0 bases, with 6 bases spanning the gap. Here the CDR3 reads CASSQRTSGANVLTF. Here the CDR3 DNA reads TGTGCCAGCAGCCAGAGAACCTCTGGGGCCAACGTCCTGACTTTC. Full variable domain (outside the CDR3, taken from reference TRBV14 and TRBJ2-6): EAGVTQFPSHSVIEKGQTVTLRCDPISGHDNLYWYRRVMGKEIKFLLHFVKESKQDESGMPNNRFLAERTGGTYSTLKVQPAELEDSGVYFCASSQRTSGANVLTFGAGSRLTVL.

The chain recombines TRBV7-2 with TRBJ1-5; D remains unclear. V was clipped by 3 bases and J by 6 bases, with 6 bases between them. This CDR3 contains 12 residues. Germline-derived CDR1 and CDR2 are SGHTA and FQGNSA. The CDR3 sequence is CASSFSRQPQHF. Written as DNA, the CDR3 is TGTGCCAGCAGCTTTTCGCGTCAGCCCCAGCATTTT.

The V and J genes are TRBV27 and TRBJ1-6; D remains unclear. Per germline, CDR1 MNHEY and CDR2 SMNVEV (reference sequence). The CDR3 extends over 12 amino acids. V lost 5 bases, J lost 10 bases, and 9 bases lay in between. DNA of the CDR3: TGTGCCAGCAGTCCCCGGAGGTCACCCCTCCACTTT. It yields the protein CASSPRRSPLHF.

The chain employs TRBV4-3 and TRBJ1-4; a possible D gene is TRBD1 (5 bases). Germline V lookup: CDR1 LGHNA, CDR2 YSLEER. V was cut by 2 bases and J by 4 bases, with 11 bases left in between. This CDR3 spans 15 amino acids. The CDR3 reads CASSQLDSFNEKLFF. For the CDR3, the DNA is TGCGCCAGCAGCCAACTAGACAGCTTTAATGAAAAACTGTTTTTT.

The chain recombines TRBV21-1 with TRBJ1-2; TRBD1, the table's D call, was not compared with the DNA. TRBV21-1 constitutes a pseudogene. This CDR3 is built from 14 residues. CDR3 protein: CASSSRQGDGGYTF. CDR3 DNA sequence: TGTGCCAGCAGCAGCCGACAGGGGGACGGTGGCTACACCTTC.

The J gene is TRBJ1-4, the V gene TRBV12-5, with a possible D match to TRBD1 (6 bases). This CDR3 is built from 15 residues. V was cut by 7 bases and J by 4 bases, with 16 bases left in between. Germline V CDR1 and CDR2: LGHNT, FRNRAP. For the CDR3, the DNA is TGTGCTAGTGCCCCCCGGGGGGCTCATAATGAAAAACTGTTTTTT. This encodes CASAPRGAHNEKLFF.

This chain connects TRBV24-1 to TRBJ2-1; a possible D gene is TRBD1 (5 bases). From germline, CDR1 is KGHDR and CDR2 SFDVKD. V shed 7 bases and J shed 8 bases, with 14 bases lying between them. The CDR3 length is 13 residues. The CDR3: CATRDQGKDEQFF. Written as DNA, the CDR3 is TGTGCCACCAGGGACCAGGGAAAAGATGAGCAGTTCTTC.

By frequency in the sample, this clone is medium-sized. The gene calls are TRBV25-1 and TRBJ1-4; maybe TRBD1 (6 bases). In germline, CDR1 is MGHDK, CDR2 SYGVNS. The CDR3 consists of 16 residues. V lost 8 bases and J 0 bases, leaving 16 bases between the germline ends. CDR3 bases: TGTGCCAGCCGTTATGGAGGGGGAACAACTAATGAAAAACTGTTTTTT. Protein sequence: CASRYGGGTTNEKLFF.

This chain uses TRBV5-6 with TRBJ1-1; D remains ambiguous. The CDR3 extends over 14 amino acids. V lost 2 bases, J lost 0 bases, and 8 bases lay in between. CDR1 and CDR2 from the germline V gene are SGHDT and YYEEEE. CDR3 nucleotides: TGTGCCAGCAGCTTCCGGGTTATGAACACTGAAGCTTTCTTT. It encodes CASSFRVMNTEAFF. Combining the CDR3 with reference TRBV5-6 and TRBJ1-1 gives the whole variable domain DAGVTQSPTHLIKTRGQQVTLRCSPKSGHDTVSWYQQALGQGPQFIFQYYEEEERQRGNFPDRFSGHQFPNYSSELNVNALLLGDSALYLCASSFRVMNTEAFFGQGTRLTVV.

This sequence joins TRBV2 and TRBJ2-1; 10 positions match TRBD2. The V gene end was trimmed by 6 bases and the J gene end by 10 bases; junction bases not matched to a gene: 9. Germline V gives CDR1 SNHLY, CDR2 FYNNEI. This CDR3 contains 14 residues. CDR3 sequence (DNA): TGTGCCAGCAGAACCGGGACTAGCGCCCGAGAGCAGTTCTTC. Its translation: CASRTGTSAREQFF.

The rearrangement links TRBV5-1 to TRBJ1-6; D call uncertain. Trimming stripped 0 bases from V and 7 bases from J, with 11 bases between. This CDR3 comprises 15 residues. Germline V lookup: CDR1 SGHRS, CDR2 YFSETQ. CDR3 nucleotides: TGCGCCAGCAGCTTGGCCATCCCGGGGAATTCACCCCTCCACTTT. Protein: CASSLAIPGNSPLHF.

This CDR3 reads CASSHGDLYEQYF. CDR3 DNA sequence: TGTGCCAGCAGCCATGGGGACCTGTACGAGCAGTACTTC. The V gene is TRBV4-2, the J gene TRBJ2-7; D could derive from TRBD1 or TRBD2 (5 bases each). With 3 bases removed from V and 4 bases from J, the gap between germline ends came to 10 bases. The CDR3 has 13 amino acids. Germline-derived CDR1 and CDR2 are LGHNA and YNFKEQ.

This clone was observed a handful of times. The chain is built from TRBV3-1 (or the pseudogene TRBV3-2) and TRBJ1-5; D is unresolved. V lost 1 base to trimming and J lost 3 bases, with 16 bases between them. CDR3 length: 17 amino acids. Germline CDR1 and CDR2: LGHDT and YNNKEL (reference sequence). The CDR3 is CASSQGFPGQNNQPQHF. In nucleotides, the CDR3 is TGTGCCAGCAGCCAAGGGTTCCCTGGTCAGAACAATCAGCCCCAGCATTTT.

The chain carries TRBV9 and TRBJ1-1; TRBD1 is a possible D gene (6 bases). This CDR3 is 15 amino acids long. The V end was cut by 1 base, the J end by 4 bases, with 14 bases between. Germline loops: CDR1 SGDLS, CDR2 YYNGEE. The CDR3 coding sequence is TGTGCCAGCAGCGTACGTCCAGGGGCGGGCACTGAAGCTTTCTTT. As protein: CASSVRPGAGTEAFF.

The chain joins TRBV25-1 to TRBJ2-1; the D is unclear. CDR3 length equals 14 residues. Germline CDR1 and CDR2: MGHDK and SYGVNS. Trimming shortened V by 1 base and J by 8 bases, and 12 bases separated the two germline ends. The CDR3 DNA reads as TGTGCCAGCAGTGAATCTTGGGTGCCCGATGAGCAGTTCTTC. Translated, it gives CASSESWVPDEQFF.

The genes are TRBV19 and TRBJ2-3; a possible D gene is TRBD1 (7 bases). V lost 7 bases and J 4 bases, leaving 21 bases between the germline ends. CDR3 length equals 16 residues. The germline gives CDR1 LNHDA, CDR2 SQIVND (reference sequence). CDR3 region: CASTLGARGEADTQYF. The CDR3, as DNA: TGTGCCAGTACCCTAGGGGCCAGGGGGGAAGCAGATACGCAGTATTTT.

The chain carries TRBV11-2 and TRBJ2-3; 7 nucleotides match TRBD2. CDR1 is SGHAT, CDR2 FQNNGV, per germline. J was trimmed by 7 bases and V by 1 base; bases with no gene match: 11. The CDR3 spans 16 residues. The CDR3 region is CASSLVRLRGGNTQYF. The CDR3 DNA reads TGTGCCAGCAGCTTAGTACGGCTTCGGGGAGGGAATACGCAGTATTTT.

In DNA, the CDR3 is TGTGCCAGCAGCTTCCTGCCGGGGGGGAACACTGAAGCTTTCTTT. Its translation: CASSFLPGGNTEAFF. V gene TRBV11-2 combines with J gene TRBJ1-1; D might be TRBD1 (5 bases). V dropped 3 bases and J dropped 1 base, with 12 bases sitting between them. Germline V gene data show CDR1 as SGHAT and CDR2 as FQNNGV. The CDR3 loop spans 15 amino acids. Filled out from reference TRBV11-2 and TRBJ1-1, the complete variable domain reads EAGVAQSPRYKIIEKRQSVAFWCNPISGHATLYWYQQILGQGPKLLIQFQNNGVVDDSQLPKDRFSAERLKGVDSTLKIQPAKLEDSAVYLCASSFLPGGNTEAFFGQGTRLTVV.

This clone was detected only a few times. The CDR3 sequence: CASSLSRKTQYF. The CDR3 nucleotides read TGTGCCAGCAGCTTAAGCAGGAAGACCCAGTACTTC. The chain links TRBV11-3 to TRBJ2-5; D is undetermined. CDR1 is SGHNT and CDR2 is YENEEA in the germline V gene. This CDR3 region has 12 residues. The germline V and J ends were trimmed by 2 bases and 6 bases, with 7 bases remaining between them.

Here the CDR3 DNA reads TGTGCCAGCAGCTCTCTTCTCAGCGCCCCCTACGAGCAGTACTTC. Translated, it gives CASSSLLSAPYEQYF. The chain links TRBV11-2 to TRBJ2-7; D is ambiguous. Per germline, CDR1 SGHAT and CDR2 FQNNGV. Trimming took off 4 bases at V and 2 bases at J, with 15 bases between the two ends. CDR3 length: 15 residues.

This clone was counted once. The chain combines TRBV6-5 with TRBJ1-1, with D uncertain. Trimming took 11 bases from V and 0 from J, leaving 16 bases between them. Germline loops: CDR1 MNHEY, CDR2 SVGAGI. The CDR3 is 14 residues long. CDR3 sequence reads: CASREGRMNTEAFF. DNA of the CDR3: TGTGCCTCCCGGGAGGGCCGGATGAACACTGAAGCTTTCTTT.

This chain links TRBV11-2 with TRBJ2-3, with D possibly matching TRBD1 (5 bases). The germline V gene encodes CDR1 SGHAT and CDR2 FQNNGV. V was clipped by 2 bases and J by 3 bases, with 9 bases between them. This CDR3 has 14 residues. The CDR3 sequence is CASSLRQTTDTQYF. In nucleotides, the CDR3 is TGTGCCAGCAGCTTACGACAGACTACAGATACGCAGTATTTT.